This T cell receptor beta chain appears in the sequencing data of a study of T cell changes during pregnancy in multiple sclerosis. The ends were cut back, 1 base at V and 4 bases at J, with 14 bases in the middle. From germline, CDR1 is GTSNPN and CDR2 SVGIG (reference sequence). The CDR3 covers 15 residues. The repertoire was sequenced with immunoSEQ multiplex PCR; TCRdb's copy has only in-frame clones and lacks some. The table includes about 85,000 clones, roughly 90% detected once. The genes are TRBV30 and TRBJ1-5, with TRBD1 as a possible D gene (6 bases). The specimen was peripheral blood, collected in the first trimester of pregnancy. The clonotype was recovered from a female donor with multiple sclerosis, enrolled in a pregnancy study. The CDR3 region is CAWSGATGQNQPQHF. The CDR3 DNA follows: TGTGCCTGGAGTGGCGCGACAGGCCAGAATCAGCCCCAGCATTTT.